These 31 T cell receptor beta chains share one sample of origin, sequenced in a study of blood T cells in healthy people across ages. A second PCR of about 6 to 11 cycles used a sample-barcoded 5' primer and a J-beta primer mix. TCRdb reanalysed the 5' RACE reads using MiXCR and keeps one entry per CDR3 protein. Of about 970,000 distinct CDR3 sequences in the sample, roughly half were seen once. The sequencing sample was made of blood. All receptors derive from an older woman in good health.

CDR3 amino acids: CASSQEAGVLSGANVLTF. As DNA, the CDR3 is TGCGCCAGCAGCCAAGAAGCGGGAGTCCTCTCTGGGGCCAACGTCCTGACTTTC. The rearrangement uses TRBV4-1 and TRBJ2-6; 8 nucleotides agree with TRBD2. The ends lost 0 bases at V and 0 bases at J; junction bases unmatched: 4. Per germline, CDR1 MGHRA and CDR2 YSYEKL. The CDR3 spans 18 residues.

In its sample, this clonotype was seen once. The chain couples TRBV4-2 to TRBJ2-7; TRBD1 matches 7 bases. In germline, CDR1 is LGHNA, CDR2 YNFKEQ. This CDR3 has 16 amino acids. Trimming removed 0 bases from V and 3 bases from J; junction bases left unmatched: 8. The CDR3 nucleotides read TGTGCCAGCAGCCAAGACTTGGGGACAGTAGACTACGAGCAGTACTTC. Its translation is CASSQDLGTVDYEQYF.

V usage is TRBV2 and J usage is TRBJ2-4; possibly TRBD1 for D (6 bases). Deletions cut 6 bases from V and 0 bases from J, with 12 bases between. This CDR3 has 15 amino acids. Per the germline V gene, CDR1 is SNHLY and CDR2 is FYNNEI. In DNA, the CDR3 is TGTGCCAGCAGCCCCGGACAGCTAGCCAAAAACATTCAGTACTTC. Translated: CASSPGQLAKNIQYF.

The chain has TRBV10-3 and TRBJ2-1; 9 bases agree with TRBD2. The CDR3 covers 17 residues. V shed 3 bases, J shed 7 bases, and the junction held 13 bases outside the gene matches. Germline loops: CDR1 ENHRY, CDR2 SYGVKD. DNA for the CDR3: TGTGCCATCAGTGAATCGGGGTCTAGCGGGGAGGAGAATGAGCAGTTCTTC. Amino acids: CAISESGSSGEENEQFF.

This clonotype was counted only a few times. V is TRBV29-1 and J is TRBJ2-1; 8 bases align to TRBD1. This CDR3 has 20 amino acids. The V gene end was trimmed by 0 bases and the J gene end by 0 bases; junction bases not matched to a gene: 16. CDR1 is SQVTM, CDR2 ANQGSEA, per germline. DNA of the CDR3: TGCAGCGTTGAAGATCCCCCTTTCGTGGACAGGGAAAGCTCCTACAATGAGCAGTTCTTC. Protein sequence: CSVEDPPFVDRESSYNEQFF.

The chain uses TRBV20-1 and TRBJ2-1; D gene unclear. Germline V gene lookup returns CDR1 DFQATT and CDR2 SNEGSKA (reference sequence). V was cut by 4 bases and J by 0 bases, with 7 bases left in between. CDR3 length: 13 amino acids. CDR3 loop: CSAKPPSYNEQFF. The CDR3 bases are TGCAGTGCTAAGCCACCCTCCTACAATGAGCAGTTCTTC.

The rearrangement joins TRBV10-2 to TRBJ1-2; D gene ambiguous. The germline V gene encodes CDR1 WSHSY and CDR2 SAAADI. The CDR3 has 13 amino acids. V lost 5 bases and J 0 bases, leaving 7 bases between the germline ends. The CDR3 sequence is CASSKGSNYGYTF. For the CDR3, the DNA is TGCGCCAGCAGTAAAGGGTCTAACTATGGCTACACCTTC.

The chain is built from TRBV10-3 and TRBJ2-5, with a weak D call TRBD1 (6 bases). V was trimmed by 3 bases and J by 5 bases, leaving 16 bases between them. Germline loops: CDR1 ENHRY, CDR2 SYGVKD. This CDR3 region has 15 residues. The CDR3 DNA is TGTGCCATCAGTGAACAGGGTTCGAGTGAGGAGACCCAGTACTTC. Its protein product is CAISEQGSSEETQYF.

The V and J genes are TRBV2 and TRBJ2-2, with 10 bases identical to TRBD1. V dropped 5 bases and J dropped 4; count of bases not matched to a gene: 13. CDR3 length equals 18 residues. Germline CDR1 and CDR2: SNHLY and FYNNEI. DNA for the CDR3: TGTGCCAGCAGTCCTCGGACAGGGGGGATTGGGAGCACCGGGGAGCTGTTTTTT. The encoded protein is CASSPRTGGIGSTGELFF. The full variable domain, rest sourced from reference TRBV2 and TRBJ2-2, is EPEVTQTPSHQVTQMGQEVILRCVPISNHLYFYWYRQILGQKVEFLVSFYNNEISEKSEIFDDQFSVERPDGSNFTLKIRSTKLEDSAMYFCASSPRTGGIGSTGELFFGEGSRLTVL.

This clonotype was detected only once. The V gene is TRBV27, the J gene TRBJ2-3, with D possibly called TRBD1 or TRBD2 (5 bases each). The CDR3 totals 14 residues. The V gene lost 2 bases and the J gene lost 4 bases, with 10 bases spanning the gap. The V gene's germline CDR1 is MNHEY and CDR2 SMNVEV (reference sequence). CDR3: CASSLEGIPDTQYF. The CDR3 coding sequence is TGTGCCAGCAGTTTAGAGGGGATCCCAGATACGCAGTATTTT.

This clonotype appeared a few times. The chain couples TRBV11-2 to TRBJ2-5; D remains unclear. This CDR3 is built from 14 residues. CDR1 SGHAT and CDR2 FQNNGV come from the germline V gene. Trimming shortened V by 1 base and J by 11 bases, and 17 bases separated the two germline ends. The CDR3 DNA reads TGTGCCAGCAGCTTAGCCCGGAATAGGGCAGAGCAGTACTTC. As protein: CASSLARNRAEQYF.

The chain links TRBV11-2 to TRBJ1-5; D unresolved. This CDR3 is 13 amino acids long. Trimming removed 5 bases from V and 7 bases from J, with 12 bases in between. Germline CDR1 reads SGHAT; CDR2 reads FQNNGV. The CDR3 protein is CASSTHRGQPQHF. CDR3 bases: TGTGCCAGCAGCACCCATCGAGGACAGCCCCAGCATTTT.

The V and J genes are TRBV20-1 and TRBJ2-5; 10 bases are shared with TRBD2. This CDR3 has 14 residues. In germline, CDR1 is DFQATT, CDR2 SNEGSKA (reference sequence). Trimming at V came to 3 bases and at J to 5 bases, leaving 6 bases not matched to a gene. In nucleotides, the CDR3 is TGCAGTGCTAGGGCTAGCGGGAGTCGGGAGACCCAGTACTTC. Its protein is CSARASGSRETQYF.

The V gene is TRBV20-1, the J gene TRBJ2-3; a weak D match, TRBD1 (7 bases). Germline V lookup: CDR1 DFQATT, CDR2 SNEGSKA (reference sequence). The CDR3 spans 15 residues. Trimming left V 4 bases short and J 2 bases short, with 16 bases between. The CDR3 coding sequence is TGCAGTGCTAACCCGAGACAGGGACTCACAGATACGCAGTATTTT. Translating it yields CSANPRQGLTDTQYF.

For the CDR3, the DNA is TGTGCCAGTATTGACAGGGACTCCTACGAGCAGTACTTC. It codes for CASIDRDSYEQYF. This sequence joins TRBV19 and TRBJ2-7, with 7 bases aligning to TRBD1. Trimming cost V 7 bases and J 0 bases; bases outside gene matches: 3. The CDR3 sequence is 13 residues long. The germline CDR1 and CDR2 sequences are LNHDA and SQIVND (reference sequence).

Written as DNA, the CDR3 is TGTGCCAGCAGCTTATCGGCATGTGAGCAGTTCTTC. Residues: CASSLSACEQFF. The genes are TRBV7-9 and TRBJ2-1; D is ambiguous. The V end was cut by 2 bases, the J end by 9 bases, with 8 bases between. The CDR3 sequence is 12 residues long. Germline V CDR1 and CDR2: SEHNR, FQNEAQ (reference sequence). Full variable domain (missing parts from reference TRBV7-9 and TRBJ2-1): DTGVSQNPRHKITKRGQNVTFRCDPISEHNRLYWYRQTLGQGPEFLTYFQNEAQLEKSRLLSDRFSAERPKGSFSTLEIQRTEQGDSAMYLCASSLSACEQFFGPGTRLTVL.

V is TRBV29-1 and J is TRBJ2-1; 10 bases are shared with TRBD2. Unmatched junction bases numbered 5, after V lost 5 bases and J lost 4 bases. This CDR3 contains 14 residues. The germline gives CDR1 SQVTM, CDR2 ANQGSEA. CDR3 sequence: CSVLRTSGYNEQFF. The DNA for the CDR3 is TGCAGCGTTTTAAGGACTAGCGGTTACAATGAGCAGTTCTTC.

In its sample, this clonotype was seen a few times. The CDR3 spells CASSRSGVADTQYF. The CDR3, as DNA: TGTGCCAGCTCACGCTCAGGGGTGGCAGATACGCAGTATTTT. The chain recombines TRBV18 with TRBJ2-3; a possible D gene is TRBD1 (6 bases). Trimming removed 4 bases at V and 4 bases at J, with 12 bases between. CDR1 and CDR2 (germline): KGHSH, LQKENI. This CDR3 is built from 14 residues.

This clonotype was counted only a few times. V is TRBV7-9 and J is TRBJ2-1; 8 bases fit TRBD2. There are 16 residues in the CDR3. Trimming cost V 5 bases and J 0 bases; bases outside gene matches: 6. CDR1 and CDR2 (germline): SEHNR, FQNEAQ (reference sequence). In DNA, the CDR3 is TGTGCCAGCAGCCGCCTGGCGGGAGGCTCCTACAATGAGCAGTTCTTC. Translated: CASSRLAGGSYNEQFF.

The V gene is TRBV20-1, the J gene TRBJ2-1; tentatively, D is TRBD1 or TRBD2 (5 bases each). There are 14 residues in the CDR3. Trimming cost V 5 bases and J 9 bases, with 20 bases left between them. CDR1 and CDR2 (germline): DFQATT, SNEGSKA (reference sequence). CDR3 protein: CSAVSVRGKSEQFF. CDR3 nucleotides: TGCAGTGCTGTTAGCGTAAGGGGAAAAAGTGAGCAGTTCTTC.

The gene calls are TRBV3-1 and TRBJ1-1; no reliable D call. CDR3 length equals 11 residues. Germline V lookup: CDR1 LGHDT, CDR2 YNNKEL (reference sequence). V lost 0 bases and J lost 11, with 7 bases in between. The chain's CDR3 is CASSQDAPAFF. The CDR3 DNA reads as TGTGCCAGCAGCCAAGATGCCCCGGCTTTCTTT.

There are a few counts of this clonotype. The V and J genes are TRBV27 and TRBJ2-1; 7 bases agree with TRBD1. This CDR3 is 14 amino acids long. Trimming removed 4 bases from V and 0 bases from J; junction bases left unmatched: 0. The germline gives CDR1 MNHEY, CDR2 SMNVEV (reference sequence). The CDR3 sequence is CASSWDSSYNEQFF. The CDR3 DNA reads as TGTGCCAGCAGTTGGGACAGCTCCTACAATGAGCAGTTCTTC.

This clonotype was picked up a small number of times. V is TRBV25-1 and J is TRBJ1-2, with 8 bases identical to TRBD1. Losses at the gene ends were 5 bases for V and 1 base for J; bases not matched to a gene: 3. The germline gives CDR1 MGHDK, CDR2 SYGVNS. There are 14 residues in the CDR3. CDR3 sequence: CASSRTGFNYGYTF. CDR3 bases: TGTGCCAGCAGTAGGACAGGGTTTAACTATGGCTACACCTTC.

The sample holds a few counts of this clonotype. This chain's CDR3 is CSAAGGSQETQYF. The CDR3 bases are TGCAGCGCCGCCGGCGGGAGCCAAGAGACCCAGTACTTC. The chain recombines TRBV29-1 with TRBJ2-5; 7 nucleotides agree with TRBD2. Germline V gene lookup returns CDR1 SQVTM and CDR2 ANQGSEA. This CDR3 contains 13 residues. J was trimmed by 1 base and V by 7 bases; bases with no gene match: 6.

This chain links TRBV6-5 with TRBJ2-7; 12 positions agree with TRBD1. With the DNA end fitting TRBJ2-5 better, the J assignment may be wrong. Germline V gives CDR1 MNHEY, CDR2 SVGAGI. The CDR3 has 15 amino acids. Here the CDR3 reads CASKSGTGGAETQYF. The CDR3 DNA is TGTGCCAGCAAGTCCGGGACAGGGGGCGCCGAGACCCAGTACTTC.

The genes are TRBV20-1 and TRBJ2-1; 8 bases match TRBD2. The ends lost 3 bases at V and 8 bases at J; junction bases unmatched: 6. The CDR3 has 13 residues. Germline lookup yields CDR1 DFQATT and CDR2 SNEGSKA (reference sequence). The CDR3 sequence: CSASGRAMDEQFF. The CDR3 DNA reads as TGCAGTGCTAGCGGGAGGGCCATGGATGAGCAGTTCTTC.

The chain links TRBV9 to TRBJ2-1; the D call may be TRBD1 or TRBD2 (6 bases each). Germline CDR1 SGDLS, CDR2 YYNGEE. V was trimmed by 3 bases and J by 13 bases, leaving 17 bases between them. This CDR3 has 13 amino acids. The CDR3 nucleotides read TGTGCCAGCAGCGAGAGGGGGGTGGAGACCCAGTTCTTC. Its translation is CASSERGVETQFF.

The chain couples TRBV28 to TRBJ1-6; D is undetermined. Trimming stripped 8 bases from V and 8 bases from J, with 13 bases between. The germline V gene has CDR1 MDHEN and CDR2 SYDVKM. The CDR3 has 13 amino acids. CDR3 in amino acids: CASGYSGDSPLHF. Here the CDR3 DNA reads TGTGCCAGCGGTTACAGTGGGGATTCACCCCTCCACTTT.

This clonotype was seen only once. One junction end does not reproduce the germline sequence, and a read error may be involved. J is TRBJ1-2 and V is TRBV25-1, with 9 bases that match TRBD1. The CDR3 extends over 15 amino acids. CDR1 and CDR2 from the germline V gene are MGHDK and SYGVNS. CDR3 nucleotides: TGTGCCAACAGTGAATGGGGACAGGGAGGTCGTGGCTACACCTTC. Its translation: CANSEWGQGGRGYTF.

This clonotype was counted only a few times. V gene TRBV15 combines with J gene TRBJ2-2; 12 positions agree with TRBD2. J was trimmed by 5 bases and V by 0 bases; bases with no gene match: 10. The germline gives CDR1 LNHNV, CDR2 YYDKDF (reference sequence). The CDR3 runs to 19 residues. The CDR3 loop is CATSRDNRLAGVGTGELFF. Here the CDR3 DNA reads TGTGCCACCAGCAGAGATAATCGACTAGCGGGAGTCGGGACCGGGGAGCTGTTTTTT.

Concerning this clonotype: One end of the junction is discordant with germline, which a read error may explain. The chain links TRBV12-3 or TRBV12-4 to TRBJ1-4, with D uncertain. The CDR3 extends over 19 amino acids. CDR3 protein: CASSHLPTSYAEQNGKLFF. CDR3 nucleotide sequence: TGTGCCAGCAGTCACTTACCCACCTCATACGCCGAGCAGAATGGAAAACTGTTTTTT.